The entry that follows covers one T cell receptor beta chain sequence. Authors' methods: Estimation of nucleated cell counts was performed using reference gene primer amplification. Assay: immunoSEQ multiplex PCR; the TCRdb copy retains only in-frame clones and omits some. V and J calls plus clone size are reproduced from that table; the DNA served to infer D and trimming. The sample contains 160,000 or so clones, about 82% of which appear only once. This record belongs to a study of blood T cell repertoires in COVID-19. Study-wide background: There were acute and convalescent COVID-19 samples, and they came from the United States, Italy and Spain. T cells, B-cell-depleted T cells, or PBMCs provided the cDNA or gDNA that served as material.

Looked up from germline, CDR1 is SGHTA and CDR2 is FQGNSA. The CDR3 contains 16 residues. V gave up 0 bases and J gave up 0 bases, with 10 bases separating them. The chain combines TRBV7-2 with TRBJ2-3; possible D gene TRBD2, 6 bases. This receptor was obtained from a man between 65 and 79 years old with active or convalescent COVID-19. Material for sequencing was peripheral blood. CDR3 residues: CASSLAGAGSTDTQYF. The CDR3 coding sequence is TGTGCCAGCAGCTTAGCCGGGGCGGGGAGCACAGATACGCAGTATTTT.